This TCR beta chain was retrieved from a study of control samples from healthy donors and cancer patients. Profiled with immunoSEQ multiplex PCR; TCRdb holds only in-frame clones, not every one. The sample includes about 130,000 clones, approximately 89% of them seen just once. V shed 1 base and J shed 4 bases, with 8 bases lying between them. The CDR3 runs to 14 residues. Germline V lookup: CDR1 SEHNR, CDR2 FQNEAQ (reference sequence). The V and J genes are TRBV7-9 and TRBJ1-3; TRBD1 might be the D (5 bases). The sequence derives from a man between 18 and 35 years old in good health. Sequences were obtained from blood. The CDR3 coding sequence is TGTGCCAGCAGCTTAGGACAGCCAGGAAACACCATATATTTT. It is translated as CASSLGQPGNTIYF.